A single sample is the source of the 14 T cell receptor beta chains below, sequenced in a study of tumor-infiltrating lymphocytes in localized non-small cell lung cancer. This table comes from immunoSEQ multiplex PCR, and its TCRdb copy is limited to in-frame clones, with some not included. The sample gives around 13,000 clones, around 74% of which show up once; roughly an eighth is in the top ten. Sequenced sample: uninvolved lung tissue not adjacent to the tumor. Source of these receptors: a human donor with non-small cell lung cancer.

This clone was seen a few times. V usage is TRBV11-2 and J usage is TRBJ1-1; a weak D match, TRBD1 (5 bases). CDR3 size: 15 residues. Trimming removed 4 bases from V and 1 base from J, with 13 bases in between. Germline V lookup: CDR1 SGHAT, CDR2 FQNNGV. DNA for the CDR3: TGTGCCAGCAGCTCGATAGGGCAGGGGAACACTGAAGCTTTCTTT. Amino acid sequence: CASSSIGQGNTEAFF. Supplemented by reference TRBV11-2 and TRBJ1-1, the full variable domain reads EAGVAQSPRYKIIEKRQSVAFWCNPISGHATLYWYQQILGQGPKLLIQFQNNGVVDDSQLPKDRFSAERLKGVDSTLKIQPAKLEDSAVYLCASSSIGQGNTEAFFGQGTRLTVV.

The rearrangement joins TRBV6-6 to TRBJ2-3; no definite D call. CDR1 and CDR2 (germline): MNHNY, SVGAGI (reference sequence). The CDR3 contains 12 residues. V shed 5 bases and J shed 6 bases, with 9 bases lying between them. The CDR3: CASSNLKDTQYF. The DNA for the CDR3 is TGTGCCAGCAGTAACCTGAAGGATACGCAGTATTTT.

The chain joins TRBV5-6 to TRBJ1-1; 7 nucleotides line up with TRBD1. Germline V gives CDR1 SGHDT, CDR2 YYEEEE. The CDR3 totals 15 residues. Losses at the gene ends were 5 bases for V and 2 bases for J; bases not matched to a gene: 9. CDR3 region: CASRRGGGRNTEAFF. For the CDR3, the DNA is TGTGCCAGCAGACGGGGAGGGGGCCGTAACACTGAAGCTTTCTTT.

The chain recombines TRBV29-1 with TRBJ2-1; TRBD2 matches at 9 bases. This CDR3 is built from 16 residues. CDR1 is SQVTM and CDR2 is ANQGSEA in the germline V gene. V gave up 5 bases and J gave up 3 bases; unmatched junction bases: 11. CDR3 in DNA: TGCAGCGTTACGTTTTTGACTAGCGGAATCTACAATGAGCAGTTCTTC. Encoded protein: CSVTFLTSGIYNEQFF.

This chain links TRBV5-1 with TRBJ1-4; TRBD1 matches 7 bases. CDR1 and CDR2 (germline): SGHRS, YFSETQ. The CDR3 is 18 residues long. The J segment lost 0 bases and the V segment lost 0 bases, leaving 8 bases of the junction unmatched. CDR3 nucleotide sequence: TGCGCCAGCAGCTTGGCCGAGGGGGCGGGGGCAACTAATGAAAAACTGTTTTTT. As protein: CASSLAEGAGATNEKLFF.

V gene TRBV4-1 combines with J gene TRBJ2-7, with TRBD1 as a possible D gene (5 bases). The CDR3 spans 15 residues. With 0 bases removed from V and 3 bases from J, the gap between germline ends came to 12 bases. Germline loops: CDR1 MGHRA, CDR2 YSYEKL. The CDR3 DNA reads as TGCGCCAGCAGCCAAGATTTTCCAGGGCACTACGAGCAGTACTTC. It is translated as CASSQDFPGHYEQYF.

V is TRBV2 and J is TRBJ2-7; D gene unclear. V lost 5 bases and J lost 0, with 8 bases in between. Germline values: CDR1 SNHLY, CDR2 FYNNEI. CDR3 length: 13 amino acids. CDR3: CASSPGRSYEQYF. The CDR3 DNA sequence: TGTGCCAGCAGTCCGGGCCGCTCCTACGAGCAGTACTTC.

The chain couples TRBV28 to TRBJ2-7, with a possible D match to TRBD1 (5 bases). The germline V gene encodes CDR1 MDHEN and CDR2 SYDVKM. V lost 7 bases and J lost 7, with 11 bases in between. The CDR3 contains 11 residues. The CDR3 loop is CASTTRTEQYF. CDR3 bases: TGTGCCAGCACCACAAGGACAGAGCAGTACTTC.

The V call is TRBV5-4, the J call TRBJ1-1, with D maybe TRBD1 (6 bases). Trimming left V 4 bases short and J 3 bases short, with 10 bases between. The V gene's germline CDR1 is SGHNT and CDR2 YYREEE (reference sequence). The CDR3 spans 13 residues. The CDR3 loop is CASSGRGDTEAFF. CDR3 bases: TGTGCCAGCAGCGGAAGGGGGGACACTGAAGCTTTCTTT.

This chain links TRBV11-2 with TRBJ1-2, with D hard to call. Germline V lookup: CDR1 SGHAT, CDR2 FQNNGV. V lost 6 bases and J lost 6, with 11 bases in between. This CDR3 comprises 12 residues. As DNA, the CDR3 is TGTGCCAGCAGTATCCACCCGAATGGCTACACCTTC. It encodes CASSIHPNGYTF. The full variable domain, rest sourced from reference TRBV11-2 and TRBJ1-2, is EAGVAQSPRYKIIEKRQSVAFWCNPISGHATLYWYQQILGQGPKLLIQFQNNGVVDDSQLPKDRFSAERLKGVDSTLKIQPAKLEDSAVYLCASSIHPNGYTFGSGTRLTVV.

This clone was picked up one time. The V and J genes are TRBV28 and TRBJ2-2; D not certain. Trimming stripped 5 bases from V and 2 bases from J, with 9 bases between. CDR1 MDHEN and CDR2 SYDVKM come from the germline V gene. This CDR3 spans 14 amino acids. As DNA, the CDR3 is TGTGCCAGCAGTCTAACACGAAACACCGGGGAGCTGTTTTTT. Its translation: CASSLTRNTGELFF.

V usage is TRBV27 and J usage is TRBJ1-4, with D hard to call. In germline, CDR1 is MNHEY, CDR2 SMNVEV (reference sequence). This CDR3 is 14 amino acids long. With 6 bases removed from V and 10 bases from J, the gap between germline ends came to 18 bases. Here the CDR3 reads CASSLAGQRGKLFF. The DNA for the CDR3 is TGTGCCAGCAGCCTAGCCGGGCAGAGAGGAAAACTGTTTTTT.

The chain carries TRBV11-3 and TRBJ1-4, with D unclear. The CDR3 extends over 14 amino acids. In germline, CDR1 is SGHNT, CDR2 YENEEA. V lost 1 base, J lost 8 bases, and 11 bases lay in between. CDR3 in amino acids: CASSLVASGEKLFF. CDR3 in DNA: TGTGCCAGCAGCTTAGTGGCGTCTGGGGAAAAACTGTTTTTT.

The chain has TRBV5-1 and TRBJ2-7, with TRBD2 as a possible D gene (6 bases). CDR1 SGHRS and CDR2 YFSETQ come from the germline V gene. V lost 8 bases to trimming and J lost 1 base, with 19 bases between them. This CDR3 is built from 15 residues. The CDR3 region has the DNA TGCGCCAGTAACAAGGGAGGAGGGGATTCCTACGAGCAGTACTTC. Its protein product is CASNKGGGDSYEQYF.